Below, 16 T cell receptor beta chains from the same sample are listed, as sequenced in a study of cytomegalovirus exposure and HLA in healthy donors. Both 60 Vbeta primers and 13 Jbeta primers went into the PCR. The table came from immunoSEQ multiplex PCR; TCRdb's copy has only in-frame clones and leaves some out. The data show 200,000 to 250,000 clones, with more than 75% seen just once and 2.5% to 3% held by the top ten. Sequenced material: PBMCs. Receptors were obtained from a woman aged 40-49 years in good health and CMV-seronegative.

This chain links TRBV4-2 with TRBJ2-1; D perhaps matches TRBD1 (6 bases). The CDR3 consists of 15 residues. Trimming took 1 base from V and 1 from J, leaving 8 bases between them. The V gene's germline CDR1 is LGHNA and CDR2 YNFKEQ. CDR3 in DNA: TGTGCCAGCAGCCAAGGGGGGCAGTCCTACAATGAGCAGTTCTTC. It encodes CASSQGGQSYNEQFF.

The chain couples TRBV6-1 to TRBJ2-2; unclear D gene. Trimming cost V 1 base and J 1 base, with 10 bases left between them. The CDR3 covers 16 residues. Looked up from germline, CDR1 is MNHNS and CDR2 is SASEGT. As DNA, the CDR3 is TGTGCCAGCAGTGAAGACAGCCATTTGAACACCGGGGAGCTGTTTTTT. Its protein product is CASSEDSHLNTGELFF.

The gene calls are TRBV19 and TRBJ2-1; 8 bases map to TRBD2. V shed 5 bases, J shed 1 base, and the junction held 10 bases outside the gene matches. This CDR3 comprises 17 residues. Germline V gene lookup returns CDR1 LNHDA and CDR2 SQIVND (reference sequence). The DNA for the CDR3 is TGTGCCAGTAGTGCTACTAGCGGTCTGGGATCCTACAATGAGCAGTTCTTC. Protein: CASSATSGLGSYNEQFF.

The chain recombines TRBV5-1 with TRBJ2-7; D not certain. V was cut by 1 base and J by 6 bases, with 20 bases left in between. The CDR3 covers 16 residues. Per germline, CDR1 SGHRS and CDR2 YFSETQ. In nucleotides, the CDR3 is TGCGCCAGCAGCTTGCTCCAGGCCCGGCCAACTCTCGAGCAGTACTTC. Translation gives CASSLLQARPTLEQYF.

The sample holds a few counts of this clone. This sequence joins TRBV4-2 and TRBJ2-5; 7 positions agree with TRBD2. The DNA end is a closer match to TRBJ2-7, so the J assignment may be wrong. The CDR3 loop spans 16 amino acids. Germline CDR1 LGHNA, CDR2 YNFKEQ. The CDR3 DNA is TGTGCCAGCAGCCCGGACACTAGCGACTCCTCCTACGAGCAGTACTTC. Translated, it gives CASSPDTSDSSYEQYF.

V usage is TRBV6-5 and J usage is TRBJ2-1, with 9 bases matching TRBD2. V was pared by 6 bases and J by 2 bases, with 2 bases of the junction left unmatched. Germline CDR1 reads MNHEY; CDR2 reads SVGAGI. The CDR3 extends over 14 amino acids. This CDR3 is CASRLAGAYNEQFF. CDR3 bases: TGTGCCAGCAGGTTAGCGGGAGCCTACAATGAGCAGTTCTTC.

CDR3 nucleotide sequence: TGTGCCAGCTCCCATACAGGGGGGATGGTGGCAGATACGCAGTATTTT. The encoded protein is CASSHTGGMVADTQYF. This sequence joins TRBV18 and TRBJ2-3; TRBD1 matches 8 bases. Germline V lookup: CDR1 KGHSH, CDR2 LQKENI. With V trimmed by 6 bases and J by 4 bases, 12 bases remained unmatched. This CDR3 region has 16 residues. Complete variable domain (other parts from reference TRBV18 and TRBJ2-3): NAGVMQNPRHLVRRRGQEARLRCSPMKGHSHVYWYRQLPEEGLKFMVYLQKENIIDESGMPKERFSAEFPKEGPSILRIQQVVRGDSAAYFCASSHTGGMVADTQYFGPGTRLTVL.

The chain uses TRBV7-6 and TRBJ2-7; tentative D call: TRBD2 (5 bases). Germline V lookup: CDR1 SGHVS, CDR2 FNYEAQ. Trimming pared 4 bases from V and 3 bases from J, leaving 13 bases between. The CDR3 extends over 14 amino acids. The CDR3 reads CASSSPLAIYEQYF. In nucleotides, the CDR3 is TGTGCCAGCAGCTCCCCTTTAGCGATCTACGAGCAGTACTTC.

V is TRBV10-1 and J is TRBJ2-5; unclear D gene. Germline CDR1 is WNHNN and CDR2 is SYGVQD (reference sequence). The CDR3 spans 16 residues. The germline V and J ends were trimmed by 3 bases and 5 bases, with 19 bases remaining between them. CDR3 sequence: CASSEGSASPRETQYF. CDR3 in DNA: TGCGCCAGCAGTGAAGGCTCGGCCTCTCCGAGGGAGACCCAGTACTTC.

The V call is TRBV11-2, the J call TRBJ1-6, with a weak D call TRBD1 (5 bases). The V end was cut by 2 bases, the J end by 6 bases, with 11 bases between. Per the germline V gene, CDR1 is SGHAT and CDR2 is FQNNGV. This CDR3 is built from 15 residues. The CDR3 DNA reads TGTGCCAGCAGCTTACTGACGACAGTTAATTCACCCCTCCACTTT. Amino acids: CASSLLTTVNSPLHF.

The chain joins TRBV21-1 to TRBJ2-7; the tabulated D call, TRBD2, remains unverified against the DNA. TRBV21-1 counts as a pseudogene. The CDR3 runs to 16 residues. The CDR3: CASSKFGGAHLYEQYF. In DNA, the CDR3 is TGTGCCAGCAGCAAATTCGGCGGAGCGCACCTCTACGAGCAGTACTTC.

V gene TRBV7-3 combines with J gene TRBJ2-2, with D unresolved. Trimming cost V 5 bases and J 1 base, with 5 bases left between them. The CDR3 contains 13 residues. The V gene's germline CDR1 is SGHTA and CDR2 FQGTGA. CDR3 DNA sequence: TGTGCCAGCAGCCCACAGAACACCGGGGAGCTGTTTTTT. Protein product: CASSPQNTGELFF.

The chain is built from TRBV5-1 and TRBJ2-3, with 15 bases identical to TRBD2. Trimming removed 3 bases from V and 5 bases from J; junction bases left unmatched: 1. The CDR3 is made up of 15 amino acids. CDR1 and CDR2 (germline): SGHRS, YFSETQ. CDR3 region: CASSSGLAGGDTQYF. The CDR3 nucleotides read TGCGCCAGCAGCTCGGGACTAGCGGGAGGAGATACGCAGTATTTT.

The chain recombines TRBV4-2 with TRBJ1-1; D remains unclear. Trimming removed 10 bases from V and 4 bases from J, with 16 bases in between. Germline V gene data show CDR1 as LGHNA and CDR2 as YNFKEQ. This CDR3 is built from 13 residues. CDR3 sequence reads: CATSEGASTEAFF. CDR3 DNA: TGTGCCACCTCGGAGGGCGCGTCCACTGAAGCTTTCTTT.

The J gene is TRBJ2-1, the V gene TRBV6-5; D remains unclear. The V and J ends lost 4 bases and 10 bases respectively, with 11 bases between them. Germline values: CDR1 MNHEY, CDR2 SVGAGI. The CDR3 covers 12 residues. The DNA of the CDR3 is TGTGCCAGCAGTTCCCCCCTTAGAGAGCAGTTCTTC. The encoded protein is CASSSPLREQFF.

This CDR3 is CASSPHIQGARSQAFF. CDR3 coding DNA: TGTGCCAGCAGTCCACACATACAGGGGGCGCGTAGTCAAGCTTTCTTT. This chain links TRBV27 with TRBJ1-1, with 9 bases aligning to TRBD1. Germline CDR1 is MNHEY and CDR2 is SMNVEV (reference sequence). Trimming took 5 bases from V and 9 from J; bases not matched to a gene: 16. The CDR3 is made up of 16 amino acids.